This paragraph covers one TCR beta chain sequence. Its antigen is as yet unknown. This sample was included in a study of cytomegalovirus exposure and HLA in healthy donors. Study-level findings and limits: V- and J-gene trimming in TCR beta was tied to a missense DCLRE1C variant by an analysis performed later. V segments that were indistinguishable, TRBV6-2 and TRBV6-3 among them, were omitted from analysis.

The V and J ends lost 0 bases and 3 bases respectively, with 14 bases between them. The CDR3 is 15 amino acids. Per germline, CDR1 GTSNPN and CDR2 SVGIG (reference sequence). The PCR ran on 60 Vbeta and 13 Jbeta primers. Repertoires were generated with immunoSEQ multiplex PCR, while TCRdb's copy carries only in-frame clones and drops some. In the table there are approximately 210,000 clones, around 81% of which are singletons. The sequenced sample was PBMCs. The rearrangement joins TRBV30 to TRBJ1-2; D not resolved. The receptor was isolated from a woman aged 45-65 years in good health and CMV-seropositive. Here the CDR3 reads CAWSVLGPQDYGYTF. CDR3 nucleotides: TGTGCCTGGAGTGTACTTGGGCCCCAGGACTATGGCTACACCTTC.